This is a list of T cell receptor beta chains from one sample in a study of T-cell memory formation after mild COVID-19. A single record per CDR3 protein comes from TCRdb applying MiXCR to the 5' RACE reads. This repertoire shows a few hundred thousand distinct CDR3 sequences, approximately 21% found once; its top ten account for under 8.5%. Sequences were obtained from PBMCs or a T cell subset sorted from them (not recorded which). The receptor source for this set is an adult woman who had mild COVID-19 (a few samples of this study predate the infection). Cell type and time point are not known. CDR3s include the opening cysteine and the closing phenylalanine or tryptophan. Each record gives: CDR3 protein, CDR3 DNA, D gene, J gene, clone size, CDR3 length, V gene. The D gene is left open where the match is weak. Size values are once, few and many counts, or a class for expanded clones, and some rows have none.

CSVPGSGANVLTF TGCAGTGTTCCAGGGAGTGGGGCCAACGTCCTGACTTTC . TRBJ2-6 few 13 TRBV20-1
CASSSGLPVGSPLHF TGTGCCAGCAGCTCCGGGCTACCTGTTGGCTCACCCCTCCACTTT . TRBJ1-6 few 15 TRBV7-6
CASSLSRVDEKLFF TGCGCCAGCAGCCTCTCAAGGGTTGATGAAAAACTGTTTTTT . TRBJ1-4 . 14 TRBV5-1
CSVSSGPEQFF TGCAGCGTCTCCAGCGGCCCCGAGCAGTTCTTC . TRBJ2-1 . 11 TRBV29-1
CASSFGGGASYEQFF TGTGCCAGCAGCTTCGGCGGGGGGGCGTCGTATGAGCAGTTCTTC TRBD2 TRBJ2-1 few 15 TRBV5-5
CASSMRQTYQETQYF TGTGCCAGTAGTATGAGACAGACCTATCAAGAGACCCAGTACTTC . TRBJ2-5 . 15 TRBV19
CSVDRDGEQYF TGCAGCGTTGACAGGGACGGCGAGCAGTACTTC . TRBJ2-7 many 11 TRBV29-1
CASSATRTGNTEAFF TGTGCCAGTAGTGCCACCAGGACAGGGAACACTGAAGCTTTCTTT TRBD1 TRBJ1-1 . 15 TRBV19
CASSPPPYYGYTF TGTGCCAGCAGTCCCCCCCCATACTATGGCTACACCTTC . TRBJ1-2 few 13 TRBV7-9
CAWSDVGQNSNYGYTF TGTGCCTGGAGTGACGTGGGACAGAACTCTAACTATGGCTACACCTTC TRBD1 TRBJ1-2 few 16 TRBV30
CASSLGVDSSYEQYF TGTGCCAGCAGCTTAGGGGTTGATAGCTCCTACGAGCAGTACTTC . TRBJ2-7 few 15 TRBV7-8
CASSLRSLAGGTGELFF TGTGCCAGCAGTTTACGCTCCCTGGCAGGGGGCACCGGGGAGCTGTTTTTT TRBD1 TRBJ2-2 few 17 TRBV27
CASSLRWGEKLFF TGTGCCAGCAGTTTACGCTGGGGTGAAAAACTGTTTTTT . TRBJ1-4 . 13 TRBV12-3/TRBV12-4
CASNGMETQYF TGTGCCAGCAATGGGATGGAGACCCAGTACTTC . TRBJ2-5 . 11 TRBV2
CASSKREQGKNIQYF TGTGCCAGCAGCAAACGAGAACAGGGCAAAAACATTCAGTACTTC . TRBJ2-4 . 15 TRBV7-2
CASTLGTSGGYEQYF TGTGCCAGCACCCTCGGGACTAGCGGGGGATACGAGCAGTACTTC TRBD2 TRBJ2-7 . 15 TRBV11-2
CASSFDLSDTQYF TGCGCCAGCAGCTTCGATTTAAGTGATACGCAGTATTTT . TRBJ2-3 few 13 TRBV5-1
CASSVAAGVEQYF TGTGCCAGCAGCGTAGCTGCGGGGGTCGAGCAGTACTTC TRBD2 TRBJ2-7 . 13 TRBV9
CASSLRPNLGDTQYF TGTGCCAGCAGCTTGCGGCCTAATCTCGGGGATACGCAGTATTTT . TRBJ2-3 . 15 TRBV5-5
CASSLASAFGDTQYF TGTGCCAGCAGCTTAGCGAGCGCTTTTGGAGATACGCAGTATTTT . TRBJ2-3 medium-sized 15 TRBV7-9
CASSPGPGTGVRGGTEAFF TGCGCCAGCAGCCCGGGTCCCGGGACAGGGGTGCGGGGAGGCACTGAAGCTTTCTTT TRBD1 TRBJ1-1 . 19 TRBV5-1
CASRRGGGSEDYTF TGCGCCAGCAGAAGAGGGGGCGGTTCGGAGGATTACACCTTC TRBD1 TRBJ1-2 . 14 TRBV5-1
CASSYLGAVTEAFF TGTGCCAGCAGCTATCTGGGGGCAGTTACTGAAGCTTTCTTT . TRBJ1-1 . 14 TRBV9
CASSRPGLATGELFF TGTGCCAGCAGCCGCCCGGGACTAGCAACCGGGGAGCTGTTTTTT TRBD2 TRBJ2-2 . 15 TRBV7-8
CASSEVASSTDTQYF TGTGCCAGCAGTGAAGTTGCTAGCAGCACAGATACGCAGTATTTT . TRBJ2-3 few 15 TRBV6-1
CSARVPGVRYGYTF TGCAGTGCTAGAGTCCCAGGGGTCCGCTATGGCTACACCTTC . TRBJ1-2 . 14 TRBV20-1
CASTGTGAREAEAFF TGTGCCAGCACTGGGACAGGGGCTCGGGAGGCTGAAGCTTTCTTT TRBD1 TRBJ1-1 few 15 TRBV7-9
CATSGWTATYEQYF TGTGCCACCAGTGGATGGACAGCAACCTACGAGCAGTACTTC . TRBJ2-7 few 14 TRBV24-1
CASSQLPGSREAFF TGTGCCAGCAGCCAACTTCCGGGATCTCGGGAAGCTTTCTTT . TRBJ1-1 few 14 TRBV3-1
CSARGSGGADTQYF TGCAGTGCTAGAGGGAGCGGGGGGGCGGATACGCAGTATTTT TRBD2 TRBJ2-3 few 14 TRBV20-1